The 32 T cell receptor beta chains presented below share a single source sample, sequenced in a study of OX40 agonist ivuxolimab in advanced cancers. TCRdb keeps only in-frame clones here, not all; method: immunoSEQ multiplex PCR. The table has tens of thousands of clones, over 80% seen once. The starting material was CD4+ or CD8+ T cells sorted from blood, obtained in a trial of the OX40 agonist ivuxolimab. All receptors derive from an adult with an advanced solid tumor such as melanoma, head and neck, liver or kidney cancer.

The chain joins TRBV5-5 to TRBJ1-2, with no clear D. Germline V gene data show CDR1 as SGHKS and CDR2 as YYEKEE (reference sequence). The CDR3 sequence is 13 residues long. Trimming took 5 bases from V and 5 from J, leaving 13 bases between them. The CDR3 loop is CASSSPMGYGYTF. The CDR3, as DNA: TGTGCCAGCAGTTCCCCCATGGGATATGGCTACACCTTC.

The chain links TRBV11-2 to TRBJ2-5, with 8 positions matching TRBD1. The CDR3 consists of 14 residues. V was clipped by 2 bases and J by 7 bases; unmatched bases: 6. Germline CDR1 is SGHAT and CDR2 is FQNNGV. The CDR3 loop reads CASSLQTGASTQYF. The CDR3 DNA reads as TGTGCCAGCAGCTTACAGACAGGGGCTTCGACCCAGTACTTC. Variable domain in full (rest from reference TRBV11-2 and TRBJ2-5): EAGVAQSPRYKIIEKRQSVAFWCNPISGHATLYWYQQILGQGPKLLIQFQNNGVVDDSQLPKDRFSAERLKGVDSTLKIQPAKLEDSAVYLCASSLQTGASTQYFGPGTRLLVL.

The rearrangement joins TRBV5-4 to TRBJ2-2; TRBD1 is a possible D gene (6 bases). Germline loops: CDR1 SGHNT, CDR2 YYREEE (reference sequence). V lost 3 bases to trimming and J lost 0 bases, with 9 bases between them. The CDR3 consists of 15 residues. CDR3 bases: TGTGCCAGCAGCTCCGGGACAACGAACACCGGGGAGCTGTTTTTT. This codes for CASSSGTTNTGELFF.

The chain has TRBV6-5 and TRBJ2-5; a weak D match, TRBD2 (5 bases). V shed 0 bases and J shed 4 bases, with 12 bases lying between them. Germline lookup yields CDR1 MNHEY and CDR2 SVGAGI. CDR3 size: 15 residues. The CDR3 spells CASSYSSLAGETQYF. CDR3 nucleotides: TGTGCCAGCAGTTACTCGAGTCTAGCCGGAGAGACCCAGTACTTC.

The chain's CDR3 is CASSSPTDGAYGYTF. The CDR3 DNA sequence: TGTGCCAGCAGCTCCCCGACGGACGGAGCCTATGGCTACACCTTC. This sequence joins TRBV5-4 and TRBJ1-2; unclear D gene. Germline values: CDR1 SGHNT, CDR2 YYREEE (reference sequence). Trimming pared 3 bases from V and 4 bases from J, leaving 16 bases between. The CDR3 has 15 residues.

CDR3 nucleotides: TGTGCCAGCAGTCTCGAACGGGACTCCACTGAGCAGTTCTTC. Residues: CASSLERDSTEQFF. This chain connects TRBV5-4 to TRBJ2-1; perhaps TRBD2 as D (6 bases). The germline gives CDR1 SGHNT, CDR2 YYREEE (reference sequence). This CDR3 is built from 14 residues. Trimming shortened V by 5 bases and J by 9 bases, and 18 bases separated the two germline ends.

The genes are TRBV18 and TRBJ2-7; tentative D call: TRBD2 (6 bases). V lost 1 base and J 3 bases, leaving 7 bases between the germline ends. CDR3 length equals 13 residues. CDR1 is KGHSH and CDR2 is LQKENI in the germline V gene. DNA for the CDR3: TGTGCCAGCTCACCACGGGGGGACTACGAGCAGTACTTC. Translating it yields CASSPRGDYEQYF.

The chain recombines TRBV10-3 with TRBJ1-5; D is undetermined. This CDR3 spans 14 amino acids. Germline-derived CDR1 and CDR2 are ENHRY and SYGVKD. The germline V and J ends were trimmed by 4 bases and 4 bases, with 11 bases remaining between them. The DNA for the CDR3 is TGTGCCATCAGTGCCCGCCCGGAAAATCAGCCCCAGCATTTT. This codes for CAISARPENQPQHF.

About this clone: An end of the junction differs from the germline gene, which may be a read error. The chain uses TRBV27 and TRBJ2-1; the D gene is possibly TRBD1 (6 bases). Germline CDR1 MNHEY, CDR2 SMNVEV (reference sequence). The CDR3 length is 12 residues. The CDR3 loop reads CASSSFRDKEIF. The CDR3 DNA sequence: TGTGCCAGCAGTTCATTCCGGGACAAGGAGATCTTC.

The DNA of the CDR3 is TGTGCCATCACCGATGGACTAGCGGGACATGAGCAGTTCTTC. Protein product: CAITDGLAGHEQFF. This sequence joins TRBV10-3 and TRBJ2-1, with 12 nucleotides matching TRBD2. The germline CDR1 and CDR2 sequences are ENHRY and SYGVKD. Trimming at V came to 7 bases and at J to 8 bases, leaving 6 bases not matched to a gene. This CDR3 contains 14 residues.

This clone was counted a single time. The J gene is TRBJ1-2, the V gene TRBV5-1; D gene ambiguous. Trimming shortened V by 0 bases and J by 5 bases, and 8 bases separated the two germline ends. This CDR3 region has 13 residues. Germline V lookup: CDR1 SGHRS, CDR2 YFSETQ. CDR3 DNA: TGCGCCAGCAGCTTGGCAGCCGAATATGGCTACACCTTC. Amino acids: CASSLAAEYGYTF.

V gene TRBV19 combines with J gene TRBJ2-1, with D perhaps TRBD1 or TRBD2 (6 bases each). The V gene's germline CDR1 is LNHDA and CDR2 SQIVND (reference sequence). The CDR3 length is 14 residues. The V gene lost 5 bases and the J gene lost 4 bases, with 12 bases spanning the gap. The CDR3 region is CASSRAGTYNEQFF. The CDR3 nucleotides read TGTGCCAGTAGTCGGGCGGGGACATACAATGAGCAGTTCTTC.

This clone showed up just a few times. The chain carries TRBV19 and TRBJ1-2; 8 positions agree with TRBD1. CDR3 length equals 16 residues. CDR1 is LNHDA and CDR2 is SQIVND in the germline V gene (reference sequence). V was clipped by 2 bases and J by 4 bases; unmatched bases: 9. CDR3 region: CASSISTGGRAYGYTF. CDR3 nucleotides: TGTGCCAGTAGTATATCCACAGGGGGAAGGGCCTATGGCTACACCTTC. The whole variable domain, filled in from reference TRBV19 and TRBJ1-2, reads DGGITQSPKYLFRKEGQNVTLSCEQNLNHDAMYWYRQDPGQGLRLIYYSQIVNDFQKGDIAEGYSVSREKKESFPLTVTSAQKNPTAFYLCASSISTGGRAYGYTFGSGTRLTVV.

The chain joins TRBV14 to TRBJ2-5; the match to TRBD1 covers 9 bases. The J call is uncertain, as TRBJ2-7 better fits the DNA end. Per the germline V gene, CDR1 is SGHDN and CDR2 is FVKESK. CDR3 length equals 15 residues. The CDR3 loop reads CASSLPGQGPYEQYF. CDR3 nucleotide sequence: TGTGCCAGCAGCCTCCCGGGACAGGGACCCTACGAGCAGTACTTC.

This chain links TRBV11-2 with TRBJ2-7; weak D call: TRBD2 (6 bases). The CDR3 sequence is 14 residues long. Germline values: CDR1 SGHAT, CDR2 FQNNGV. Trimming pared 4 bases from V and 0 bases from J, leaving 10 bases between. The CDR3 sequence is CASSSTRSSYEQYF. In DNA, the CDR3 is TGTGCCAGCAGCTCGACTAGGAGCTCCTACGAGCAGTACTTC.

This chain joins TRBV5-1 and TRBJ1-2; a possible D gene is TRBD1 (5 bases). The germline gives CDR1 SGHRS, CDR2 YFSETQ. Trimming pared 4 bases from V and 13 bases from J, leaving 17 bases between. The CDR3 spans 12 residues. This CDR3 reads CASSPSQGRRTF. Written as DNA, the CDR3 is TGCGCCAGCAGCCCGTCTCAGGGACGACGCACCTTC.

The CDR3 region is CAISRRAHEQYF. The CDR3 DNA sequence: TGTGCCATCAGTCGTAGGGCCCACGAGCAGTACTTC. The chain employs TRBV10-3 and TRBJ2-7; D gene unclear. Germline V gives CDR1 ENHRY, CDR2 SYGVKD. Trimming removed 5 bases at V and 5 bases at J, with 10 bases between. The CDR3 runs to 12 residues.

The rearrangement joins TRBV6-6 to TRBJ2-3; the D is unclear. Trimming shortened V by 7 bases and J by 8 bases, and 16 bases separated the two germline ends. The germline V gene encodes CDR1 MNHNY and CDR2 SVGAGI (reference sequence). The CDR3 length is 13 residues. The CDR3 is CASTLAELGTQYF. In DNA form, the CDR3 reads TGTGCCAGCACCCTCGCGGAGTTGGGTACGCAGTATTTT.

This clone has just a few counts. This chain joins TRBV7-9 and TRBJ1-1; 7 positions agree with TRBD1. CDR3 length: 15 amino acids. V was pared by 0 bases and J by 1 base, with 2 bases of the junction left unmatched. CDR1 is SEHNR and CDR2 is FQNEAQ in the germline V gene (reference sequence). DNA of the CDR3: TGTGCCAGCAGCTTAGCAGGGGGCTGGAACACTGAAGCTTTCTTT. It encodes CASSLAGGWNTEAFF. The full variable domain, in which reference TRBV7-9 and TRBJ1-1 provide the parts outside the CDR3, is DTGVSQNPRHKITKRGQNVTFRCDPISEHNRLYWYRQTLGQGPEFLTYFQNEAQLEKSRLLSDRFSAERPKGSFSTLEIQRTEQGDSAMYLCASSLAGGWNTEAFFGQGTRLTVV.

The chain is built from TRBV5-6 and TRBJ1-6; D uncertain. V was trimmed by 1 base and J by 6 bases, leaving 2 bases between them. CDR1 is SGHDT and CDR2 is YYEEEE in the germline V gene. This CDR3 has 12 amino acids. In DNA form, the CDR3 reads TGTGCCAGCAGCTTGTTTAATTCACCCCTCCACTTT. This translates into CASSLFNSPLHF. Complete variable domain (other parts from reference TRBV5-6 and TRBJ1-6): DAGVTQSPTHLIKTRGQQVTLRCSPKSGHDTVSWYQQALGQGPQFIFQYYEEEERQRGNFPDRFSGHQFPNYSSELNVNALLLGDSALYLCASSLFNSPLHFGNGTRLTVT.

J is TRBJ1-2 and V is TRBV5-1; D may be TRBD1 (5 bases). Trimming shortened V by 4 bases and J by 4 bases, and 11 bases separated the two germline ends. The CDR3 loop spans 13 amino acids. From germline, CDR1 is SGHRS and CDR2 YFSETQ. The CDR3 spells CASSRGVGYGYTF. In DNA, the CDR3 is TGCGCCAGCAGCCGAGGGGTTGGCTATGGCTACACCTTC.

The chain combines TRBV7-8 with TRBJ1-3; D may be TRBD1 (6 bases). With 4 bases removed from V and 2 bases from J, the gap between germline ends came to 18 bases. This CDR3 is built from 17 residues. Germline-derived CDR1 and CDR2 are SGHVS and FQNEAQ. CDR3 residues: CASSSYRIQGPGNTIYF. In nucleotides, the CDR3 is TGTGCCAGCAGCTCTTATCGGATACAGGGCCCTGGAAACACCATATATTTT.

CDR3 protein: CASSDLTQQFF. The CDR3 DNA sequence: TGTGCCAGCAGTGATCTAACTCAGCAGTTCTTC. The rearrangement uses TRBV2 and TRBJ2-1; the D is unclear. V was trimmed by 3 bases and J by 11 bases, leaving 8 bases between them. CDR1 is SNHLY and CDR2 is FYNNEI in the germline V gene. The CDR3 is made up of 11 amino acids.

This chain uses TRBV5-1 with TRBJ2-3, with D uncertain. Looked up from germline, CDR1 is SGHRS and CDR2 is YFSETQ. Trimming left V 0 bases short and J 1 base short, with 6 bases between. The CDR3 contains 14 residues. The CDR3: CASSLEAGTDTQYF. In nucleotides, the CDR3 is TGCGCCAGCAGCTTGGAGGCGGGCACAGATACGCAGTATTTT.

The chain joins TRBV27 to TRBJ2-3, with a tentative D call TRBD2 (7 bases). The CDR3 totals 16 residues. CDR1 is MNHEY and CDR2 is SMNVEV in the germline V gene (reference sequence). Between the trimmed V and J ends, which lost 6 bases and 0 bases, there was a span of 16 bases. In nucleotides, the CDR3 is TGTGCCAGCAGACGGACGGGGGGCGGGAGCACAGATACGCAGTATTTT. This sequence encodes CASRRTGGGSTDTQYF.

This chain links TRBV4-3 with TRBJ2-2; TRBD1 matches at 7 bases. Losses at the gene ends were 6 bases for V and 3 bases for J; bases not matched to a gene: 13. The germline V gene has CDR1 LGHNA and CDR2 YSLEER. CDR3 size: 17 residues. In nucleotides, the CDR3 is TGCGCCAGCAGTCTGTCTCGTAGGGGGCCAGACACCGGGGAGCTGTTTTTT. Its protein is CASSLSRRGPDTGELFF.

V usage is TRBV5-6 and J usage is TRBJ2-1; D uncertain. The CDR3 spans 13 residues. Trimming removed 4 bases at V and 1 base at J, with 6 bases between. Germline V gene lookup returns CDR1 SGHDT and CDR2 YYEEEE. For the CDR3, the DNA is TGTGCCAGCAGCCGGCCTTCCTACAATGAGCAGTTCTTC. Translating it yields CASSRPSYNEQFF.

This chain joins TRBV19 and TRBJ2-3; perhaps TRBD2 as D (6 bases). In germline, CDR1 is LNHDA, CDR2 SQIVND (reference sequence). This CDR3 comprises 16 residues. The V and J ends lost 7 bases and 2 bases respectively, with 19 bases between them. In DNA, the CDR3 is TGTGCCAGTACTCCCGGTGGGGGGACCACCACAGATACGCAGTATTTT. Amino acids: CASTPGGGTTTDTQYF.

The gene calls are TRBV18 and TRBJ2-5; 12 bases match TRBD1. The CDR3 has 15 residues. V lost 0 bases, J lost 9 bases, and 5 bases stayed unmatched. Looked up from germline, CDR1 is KGHSH and CDR2 is LQKENI. The CDR3 sequence is CASSPPSGTGGAQYF. Written as DNA, the CDR3 is TGTGCCAGCTCACCACCATCCGGGACAGGGGGCGCCCAGTACTTC.

The V and J genes are TRBV6-5 and TRBJ2-3, with TRBD2 identical over 8 bases. The CDR3 loop spans 15 amino acids. The V gene's germline CDR1 is MNHEY and CDR2 SVGAGI. V was clipped by 6 bases and J by 2 bases; unmatched bases: 7. CDR3 region: CASSYTSGNTDTQYF. The CDR3 coding sequence is TGTGCCAGCAGCTACACTAGCGGCAACACAGATACGCAGTATTTT.

The chain has TRBV5-6 and TRBJ2-2, with 12 nucleotides matching TRBD2. This CDR3 is built from 17 residues. The V gene end was trimmed by 0 bases and the J gene end by 3 bases; junction bases not matched to a gene: 3. Germline lookup yields CDR1 SGHDT and CDR2 YYEEEE. The CDR3 DNA reads as TGTGCCAGCAGCTTGGGGCTAGCGGGGGGGCACACCGGGGAGCTGTTTTTT. Translating gives CASSLGLAGGHTGELFF.

The rearrangement joins TRBV4-2 to TRBJ1-1; no clear D. The CDR3 runs to 16 residues. Trimming pared 1 base from V and 0 bases from J, leaving 12 bases between. Germline V gives CDR1 LGHNA, CDR2 YNFKEQ. The CDR3 DNA sequence: TGTGCCAGCAGCCAAGTGGGTAACCCTTTGAACACTGAAGCTTTCTTT. It translates to CASSQVGNPLNTEAFF.